This T cell receptor beta chain was captured in a study of blood T cell repertoires in COVID-19 (dated by TCRdb to 2019 to 2021). Study-level background: Samples covering the acute and convalescent phases of COVID-19 were provided by collaborators in the United States, Italy and Spain. The material from the prospective study consisted of cDNA or gDNA derived from T cells, B-cell-depleted T cells, or PBMCs. The dataset comprised deeply sampled blood TCRbeta repertoires from subjects exposed to, actively infected with, or recovered from COVID-19. A freely available public database, intended as a resource for researchers studying the immune response to SARS-CoV-2, is where the repertoires were released. Samples came from the ongoing ImmuneRACE study (first 160 participants) plus 1,254 subjects from 6 global collaborators. Sample metadata almost always included a de-identified subject ID, COVID-19 status, age in years and sex. Where available, HLA class I and class II types were obtained from metadata supplied by the sample provider rather than from assay-based typing. The investigation overall reported the following: The amount of clinical and demographic metadata varied by source and participant and was provided uncurated.

TCRbeta CDR3 regions were amplified from genomic DNA using the immunoSEQ Assay, a bias-controlled multiplex PCR. The authors' pipeline ran thus. Within the assay, amplification of reference gene primers was used to estimate how many nucleated cells each sample contained. Sequence reads were collapsed and filtered to measure the absolute abundance of every unique TCRbeta CDR3 rearrangement. For each sample, productive Simpson clonality was calculated as the square root of Simpson's diversity index over productive rearrangements. TCRdb's version of the immuneACCESS table is confined to in-frame rearrangements and falls short of the full clone set. An unresolved V gene accounts for under half of the shortfall where checked; the remainder is of unknown origin. Clone size and the V and J calls come from that table; the DNA yielded D and trimming. A total of approximately 400,000 clones appear in this sample, just over 90% of them only once. The top ten clonotypes cover about 0.86% of the sample.

Enrolling through a virtual design, the prospective study's participants ranged in age from about 18 to 89 years and lived across roughly 23 United States geographic areas. To assign participants to cohorts, the prospective study relied on clinical history that participants themselves reported in a screening survey and a study questionnaire. Exposed participants had been in contact, within 2 weeks of entering the study, with a person who had a PCR-confirmed or clinician-diagnosed case of COVID-19. Mobile phlebotomists in the prospective study collected whole blood, serum and a nasopharyngeal or oropharyngeal swab from every participant. Over a 2-month period, participants in the prospective study had the option of providing additional blood draws and questionnaires. Blood samples from the prospective study were shipped frozen or at room temperature prior to DNA extraction. For CDR1 and CDR2, the germline V gene lists SGHDT and YYEEEE. V is shortened by 6 bases, J by 1 base, and the region joining them spans 16 bases. The CDR3 sequence holds 15 residues, the cysteine and phenylalanine included. Of all the DNA, just the CDR3 is kept, 45 bases in frame from base 1.

Of note for this clone: Its antigen is unknown. Nothing much larger sits one base from this clone, and base qualities are not available.

The rearranged chain carries TRBV5-6 and TRBJ1-1; there is no confident call for the D gene. The receptor comes from a woman aged 40 to 55 who had been exposed to COVID-19. Sequencing input: PBMCs or T cells enriched from blood (not recorded which). DNA sequence: TGTGCCAGCATCTTCCTGGGGAGAGGGAACACTGAAGCTTTCTTT. Protein translation: CASIFLGRGNTEAFF.